The 24 T cell receptor beta chains below come from one sample, sequenced in a study of PD-1 blockade in classical Hodgkin lymphoma. Specified time point: cycle 4 day 1 (C4D1), after less than seven weeks of nivolumab. With no exception, relapse followed autologous stem cell transplantation in all patients, and brentuximab vedotin exposure varied. Negative magnetic selection isolated CD4+ T cells from thawed PBMCs. Some clones are missing from TCRdb's copy, which holds only in-frame ones; the method was immunoSEQ multiplex PCR. The sample lists 25,000 or so clones, approximately 85% seen once, with 2.4% in the top ten. This specimen was CD4+ T cells from blood, taken before the fourth cycle of nivolumab. These receptors were obtained from a human donor with classical Hodgkin lymphoma.

The rearrangement uses TRBV7-2 and TRBJ2-3; 7 bases agree with TRBD2. The germline CDR1 and CDR2 sequences are SGHTA and FQGNSA. The CDR3 contains 17 residues. The J segment lost 8 bases and the V segment lost 5 bases, leaving 19 bases of the junction unmatched. The CDR3 loop reads CASSIEGGAGARGTQYF. In nucleotides, the CDR3 is TGTGCCAGCAGCATCGAGGGTGGCGCGGGAGCACGCGGTACGCAGTATTTT.

This clone was detected only once. V is TRBV5-4 and J is TRBJ2-1, with D perhaps given as TRBD1 or TRBD2 (5 bases each). Between the trimmed V and J ends, which lost 0 bases and 0 bases, there was a span of 7 bases. Germline lookup yields CDR1 SGHNT and CDR2 YYREEE (reference sequence). The CDR3 is 15 amino acids. CDR3 nucleotide sequence: TGTGCCAGCAGCTTGGGGGACCTCTCCTACAATGAGCAGTTCTTC. Residues: CASSLGDLSYNEQFF.

This clone was counted a few times. V usage is TRBV2 and J usage is TRBJ1-2, with 7 bases fitting TRBD1. The CDR3 consists of 14 residues. V was clipped by 8 bases and J by 7 bases; unmatched bases: 13. Germline V gives CDR1 SNHLY, CDR2 FYNNEI. CDR3 DNA sequence: TGTGCCAGCGGGGAGACAGGGACGATCGGTGGCTACACCTTC. Amino acids: CASGETGTIGGYTF. The variable domain in full, with the rest retrieved from reference TRBV2 and TRBJ1-2, is EPEVTQTPSHQVTQMGQEVILRCVPISNHLYFYWYRQILGQKVEFLVSFYNNEISEKSEIFDDQFSVERPDGSNFTLKIRSTKLEDSAMYFCASGETGTIGGYTFGSGTRLTVV.

This chain joins TRBV7-2 and TRBJ1-2; 10 bases fit TRBD1. The CDR3 runs to 15 residues. In germline, CDR1 is SGHTA, CDR2 FQGNSA. V was pared by 4 bases and J by 3 bases, with 5 bases of the junction left unmatched. As DNA, the CDR3 is TGTGCCAGCAGCTCGCGGGACAGGGGTTACTATGGCTACACCTTC. This sequence encodes CASSSRDRGYYGYTF.

V gene TRBV29-1 combines with J gene TRBJ1-2; TRBD1 is a possible D gene (6 bases). The CDR3 has 10 residues. The germline CDR1 and CDR2 sequences are SQVTM and ANQGSEA. V lost 0 bases, J lost 13 bases, and 9 bases lay in between. This CDR3 is CSVEEGAPTF. In nucleotides, the CDR3 is TGCAGCGTTGAAGAGGGGGCTCCCACCTTC.

The chain couples TRBV18 to TRBJ2-3; 8 bases map to TRBD1. With 4 bases clipped from V and 4 bases from J, the junction kept 4 bases outside the gene matches. The length of the CDR3 is 14 residues. The germline CDR1 and CDR2 sequences are KGHSH and LQKENI. The CDR3 loop is CASSLGQGSDTQYF. CDR3 coding DNA: TGTGCCAGCTCACTAGGACAGGGATCAGATACGCAGTATTTT.

On this clone: A much larger clone lies one base from this, so it may be a read error. This chain joins TRBV5-1 and TRBJ1-2; 9 bases align to TRBD1. Germline V gene lookup returns CDR1 SGHRS and CDR2 YFSETQ. V dropped 3 bases and J dropped 8; count of bases not matched to a gene: 11. This CDR3 region has 15 residues. The DNA of the CDR3 is TGCGCCAGCAGCTCCGACCCCGAGACAGGGGGAGGCTACACCTTC. It encodes CASSSDPETGGGYTF.

The V gene is TRBV19, the J gene TRBJ1-5; 7 positions agree with TRBD1. The length of the CDR3 is 15 residues. Trimming at V came to 5 bases and at J to 4 bases, leaving 8 bases not matched to a gene. Germline CDR1 reads LNHDA; CDR2 reads SQIVND (reference sequence). This CDR3 is CASSPRDRQNQPQHF. The CDR3 bases are TGTGCCAGTAGTCCACGGGACAGACAGAATCAGCCCCAGCATTTT.

In this sample, this clone turned up once. The CDR3 region is CATKEYSGNTGELFF. The CDR3 nucleotides read TGTGCCACCAAGGAGTACAGCGGAAACACCGGGGAGCTGTTTTTT. The chain couples TRBV15 to TRBJ2-2; D is possibly TRBD2 (5 bases). Trimming cost V 7 bases and J 2 bases, with 14 bases left between them. Germline V lookup: CDR1 LNHNV, CDR2 YYDKDF (reference sequence). The CDR3 extends over 15 amino acids.

The rearrangement joins TRBV6-5 to TRBJ2-5; 8 bases agree with TRBD2. The CDR3 spans 15 residues. V shed 5 bases, J shed 5 bases, and the junction held 10 bases outside the gene matches. Germline-derived CDR1 and CDR2 are MNHEY and SVGAGI. The CDR3 is CASSRHTSGGETQYF. CDR3 in DNA: TGTGCCAGCAGTCGCCACACTAGCGGCGGGGAGACCCAGTACTTC.

A single count supports this clone. This chain connects TRBV4-3 to TRBJ1-4; D is unresolved. The CDR3 spans 15 residues. The germline gives CDR1 LGHNA, CDR2 YSLEER. Between the trimmed V and J ends, which lost 0 bases and 4 bases, there was a span of 9 bases. Written as DNA, the CDR3 is TGCGCCAGCAGCCAAGATCTACGGAGTAATGAAAAACTGTTTTTT. Encoded protein: CASSQDLRSNEKLFF.

The rearrangement links TRBV7-2 to TRBJ2-6; 7 bases line up with TRBD1. The germline V gene has CDR1 SGHTA and CDR2 FQGNSA. The CDR3 length is 17 residues. V gave up 5 bases and J gave up 0 bases; unmatched junction bases: 7. The CDR3 sequence: CASSRQTGSSGANVLTF. The CDR3, as DNA: TGTGCCAGCAGCAGACAGACAGGGAGCTCTGGGGCCAACGTCCTGACTTTC.

The chain is built from TRBV5-1 and TRBJ1-4; D is possibly TRBD1 (6 bases). Germline CDR1 and CDR2: SGHRS and YFSETQ. The V end lost 3 bases, the J end lost 5 bases, and 17 bases lay between the germline ends. The CDR3 covers 16 residues. The CDR3 region is CASSSVRGGGNEKLFF. The CDR3 nucleotides are TGCGCCAGCAGCTCCGTCCGTGGAGGGGGGAATGAAAAACTGTTTTTT. The full variable domain, in which reference TRBV5-1 and TRBJ1-4 provide the parts outside the CDR3, is KAGVTQTPRYLIKTRGQQVTLSCSPISGHRSVSWYQQTPGQGLQFLFEYFSETQRNKGNFPGRFSGRQFSNSRSEMNVSTLELGDSALYLCASSSVRGGGNEKLFFGSGTQLSVL.

The chain uses TRBV15 and TRBJ1-5; weak D call: TRBD1 (5 bases). V was pared by 8 bases and J by 0 bases, with 14 bases between. Per germline, CDR1 LNHNV and CDR2 YYDKDF (reference sequence). The CDR3 loop spans 15 amino acids. The CDR3 sequence: CATGKGLYSNQPQHF. The CDR3 DNA sequence: TGTGCCACCGGGAAGGGGCTATATAGCAATCAGCCCCAGCATTTT. Using reference TRBV15 and TRBJ1-5 for the parts outside the CDR3, the full variable domain is DAMVIQNPRYQVTQFGKPVTLSCSQTLNHNVMYWYQQKSSQAPKLLFHYYDKDFNNEADTPDNFQSRRPNTSFCFLDIRSPGLGDTAMYLCATGKGLYSNQPQHFGDGTRLSIL.

This chain links TRBV11-1 with TRBJ2-6, with 9 bases lining up with TRBD1. This CDR3 is 16 amino acids long. The V gene's germline CDR1 is SGHAT and CDR2 FQDESV (reference sequence). The ends lost 8 bases at V and 2 bases at J; junction bases unmatched: 7. Here the CDR3 DNA reads TGTGCCAGCGCCTCAAGGGACAGGGCTGGGGCCAACGTCCTGACTTTC. Its translation is CASASRDRAGANVLTF.

This rearrangement joins TRBV27 to TRBJ1-1; D is ambiguous. The CDR3 spans 14 residues. Germline CDR1 MNHEY, CDR2 SMNVEV (reference sequence). Trimming removed 2 bases at V and 4 bases at J, with 11 bases between. CDR3 residues: CASSLGGFGTEAFF. As DNA, the CDR3 is TGTGCCAGCAGTTTAGGAGGGTTTGGCACTGAAGCTTTCTTT.

This chain connects TRBV2 to TRBJ2-7; maybe TRBD1 (6 bases). Germline CDR1 and CDR2: SNHLY and FYNNEI. This CDR3 has 15 amino acids. V lost 6 bases, J lost 1 base, and 16 bases lay in between. CDR3 sequence: CASSPGQIGSYEQYF. The CDR3, as DNA: TGTGCCAGCAGCCCGGGACAAATCGGATCCTACGAGCAGTACTTC. Using reference TRBV2 and TRBJ2-7 for the parts outside the CDR3, the full variable domain is EPEVTQTPSHQVTQMGQEVILRCVPISNHLYFYWYRQILGQKVEFLVSFYNNEISEKSEIFDDQFSVERPDGSNFTLKIRSTKLEDSAMYFCASSPGQIGSYEQYFGPGTRLTVT.

The CDR3 DNA reads TGTGCCAGCAGCGCCTTTGGGACAGCCGGCTCCTACAATGAGCAGTTCTTC. Translated: CASSAFGTAGSYNEQFF. The V and J genes are TRBV7-2 and TRBJ2-1; 7 bases align to TRBD1. The CDR3 loop spans 17 amino acids. The germline V gene has CDR1 SGHTA and CDR2 FQGNSA. J lost 0 bases, V lost 5 bases, and 10 bases had no gene match. Full variable domain (missing parts from reference TRBV7-2 and TRBJ2-1): GAGVSQSPSNKVTEKGKDVELRCDPISGHTALYWYRQSLGQGLEFLIYFQGNSAPDKSGLPSDRFSAERTGGSVSTLTIQRTQQEDSAVYLCASSAFGTAGSYNEQFFGPGTRLTVL.

The chain uses TRBV10-1 and TRBJ2-5; 8 nucleotides match TRBD1. The CDR3 extends over 13 amino acids. Germline CDR1 WNHNN, CDR2 SYGVQD (reference sequence). V was pared by 6 bases and J by 5 bases, with 5 bases of the junction left unmatched. The DNA of the CDR3 is TGCGCCAGCAGCGACAGGGGTCGGGAGACCCAGTACTTC. This gives the protein CASSDRGRETQYF.

V usage is TRBV27 and J usage is TRBJ1-4; D is possibly TRBD1 (5 bases). The V end lost 4 bases, the J end lost 0 bases, and 9 bases lay between the germline ends. The length of the CDR3 is 15 residues. Germline CDR1 is MNHEY and CDR2 is SMNVEV (reference sequence). CDR3 DNA: TGTGCCAGCAGTTGGGGGGGAGCAACTAATGAAAAACTGTTTTTT. Protein: CASSWGGATNEKLFF.

This clone was recorded only once. The V call is TRBV2, the J call TRBJ2-1; D is unclear. The CDR3 extends over 15 amino acids. V gave up 0 bases and J gave up 9 bases, with 15 bases separating them. In germline, CDR1 is SNHLY, CDR2 FYNNEI. CDR3 protein: CASSEAPPADGEQFF. The CDR3 bases are TGTGCCAGCAGTGAAGCACCCCCGGCGGACGGTGAGCAGTTCTTC.

The V call is TRBV6-5, the J call TRBJ2-2; 8 bases line up with TRBD1. V lost 4 bases to trimming and J lost 1 base; unmatched junction nucleotides: 5. The CDR3 is 16 amino acids. Germline V gene data show CDR1 as MNHEY and CDR2 as SVGAGI. The chain's CDR3 is CASSSSGTGNTGELFF. The DNA of the CDR3 is TGTGCCAGCAGTTCCTCCGGGACAGGGAACACCGGGGAGCTGTTTTTT.

V and J are TRBV4-2 and TRBJ1-2; D remains unclear. This CDR3 contains 14 residues. Trimming removed 1 base at V and 5 bases at J, with 11 bases between. The V gene's germline CDR1 is LGHNA and CDR2 YNFKEQ. The CDR3 DNA sequence: TGTGCCAGCAGCCAAGTGCGCCAGGAATATGGCTACACCTTC. This codes for CASSQVRQEYGYTF.

This clone was detected only once. This rearrangement joins TRBV18 to TRBJ2-3, with TRBD2 as a possible D gene (6 bases). V was shortened by 2 bases and J by 2 bases, with 14 bases between the two germline ends. CDR3 length equals 16 residues. Germline loops: CDR1 KGHSH, CDR2 LQKENI. This chain's CDR3 is CASSPGVADPTDTQYF. The CDR3 DNA is TGTGCCAGCTCACCAGGGGTAGCGGACCCCACAGATACGCAGTATTTT.